A single sample is the source of the 18 T cell receptor beta chains below, sequenced in a study of T cell responses to AZD1222 COVID-19 vaccine. Using immunoSEQ multiplex PCR, the repertoire was profiled, and TCRdb retains in-frame clones only, with some absent. This sample yields about 100,000 clones, of which roughly 90% are seen a single time; less than 3.5% belongs to the top ten. The source was peripheral blood, collected on day 0 of AZD1222 vaccination. Receptor source: an adult in good health.

CDR3 residues: CASSQKIFRDGIYEQYF. CDR3 DNA sequence: TGTGCCAGCAGCCAAAAAATCTTCCGGGACGGGATCTACGAGCAGTACTTC. V is TRBV11-2 and J is TRBJ2-7; the D gene could be TRBD1 or TRBD2 (5 bases each). The V gene lost 5 bases and the J gene lost 3 bases, with 23 bases spanning the gap. This CDR3 comprises 17 residues. CDR1 is SGHAT and CDR2 is FQNNGV in the germline V gene.

This chain links TRBV5-4 with TRBJ1-1, with D maybe TRBD1 (5 bases). This CDR3 has 14 amino acids. The germline V gene encodes CDR1 SGHNT and CDR2 YYREEE (reference sequence). Deletions cut 5 bases from V and 2 bases from J, with 13 bases between. The CDR3 region has the DNA TGTGCCAGCAGGGACGGGACGGCAAACACTGAAGCTTTCTTT. Its translation: CASRDGTANTEAFF.

This chain uses TRBV30 with TRBJ1-1; D remains unclear. Per the germline V gene, CDR1 is GTSNPN and CDR2 is SVGIG (reference sequence). The CDR3 extends over 11 amino acids. With 3 bases removed from V and 2 bases from J, the gap between germline ends came to 4 bases. DNA for the CDR3: TGTGCCTGGAGCGTCAACACTGAAGCTTTCTTT. This sequence encodes CAWSVNTEAFF.

This clone came up once. V is TRBV3-1 (or the pseudogene TRBV3-2) and J is TRBJ2-5, with 11 bases lining up with TRBD2. V lost 1 base, J lost 5 bases, and 6 bases stayed unmatched. The germline V gene has CDR1 LGHDT and CDR2 YNNKEL (reference sequence). The CDR3 sequence is 16 residues long. The CDR3 DNA sequence: TGTGCCAGCAGCCAAGGGCTAGCGGGGGGCGTGGAGACCCAGTACTTC. As protein: CASSQGLAGGVETQYF.

This clone was seen only a few times. The rearrangement uses TRBV3-1 (or the pseudogene TRBV3-2) and TRBJ1-2; the D is unclear. There are 12 residues in the CDR3. Deletions cut 0 bases from V and 8 bases from J, with 7 bases between. CDR1 is LGHDT and CDR2 is YNNKEL in the germline V gene (reference sequence). CDR3 residues: CASSQDLRGYTF. The CDR3 region has the DNA TGTGCCAGCAGCCAAGATCTCCGGGGCTACACCTTC.

This clone occurred a few times. At the DNA level, this CDR3 is encoded by other sequences in the same sample as well. The genes are TRBV18 and TRBJ1-5; D gene uncertain. The germline V gene encodes CDR1 KGHSH and CDR2 LQKENI. V lost 1 base and J lost 3, with 4 bases in between. The CDR3 covers 13 residues. CDR3 protein: CASSPRDNQPQHF. The DNA for the CDR3 is TGTGCCAGCTCACCACGGGACAATCAGCCCCAGCATTTT.

The CDR3 region has the DNA TGTGCCAGCAAAACGGGAGCGGGTCCGTACGAGCAGTACTTC. It specifies CASKTGAGPYEQYF. The rearrangement uses TRBV7-9 and TRBJ2-7, with a weak D call TRBD2 (6 bases). V lost 7 bases and J lost 4, with 17 bases in between. CDR3 size: 14 residues. Germline CDR1 is SEHNR and CDR2 is FQNEAQ (reference sequence).

Ten or more counts support this clone. The V gene is TRBV6-4, the J gene TRBJ1-6; 8 nucleotides match TRBD1. The J segment lost 6 bases and the V segment lost 2 bases, leaving 0 bases of the junction unmatched. In germline, CDR1 is MRHNA, CDR2 SNTAGT. This CDR3 contains 14 residues. CDR3 DNA: TGTGCCAGCAGTGACCAGGGGGCTAATTCACCCCTCCACTTT. Protein: CASSDQGANSPLHF.

The J gene is TRBJ1-1, the V gene TRBV25-1; TRBD1 matches at 9 bases. The CDR3 runs to 13 residues. The germline V gene has CDR1 MGHDK and CDR2 SYGVNS. V shed 4 bases, J shed 4 bases, and the junction held 1 base outside the gene matches. The CDR3 coding sequence is TGTGCCAGCAGTGTACAGGGGGCCACTGAAGCTTTCTTT. Translation: CASSVQGATEAFF.

The V call is TRBV19, the J call TRBJ2-5; maybe TRBD2 (6 bases). This CDR3 has 13 residues. Trimming took off 8 bases at V and 4 bases at J, with 14 bases between the two ends. The germline CDR1 and CDR2 sequences are LNHDA and SQIVND (reference sequence). CDR3 sequence reads: CASCAGGRETQYF. As DNA, the CDR3 is TGTGCCAGTTGTGCCGGGGGACGAGAGACCCAGTACTTC.

The chain employs TRBV3-1 (or the pseudogene TRBV3-2) and TRBJ2-7; TRBD1 aligns across 7 bases. The CDR3 is 14 residues long. Germline CDR1 LGHDT, CDR2 YNNKEL (reference sequence). V lost 5 bases, J lost 0 bases, and 4 bases stayed unmatched. CDR3 coding DNA: TGTGCCAGCAGCACACGACAGGGCTCCTACGAGCAGTACTTC. Protein sequence: CASSTRQGSYEQYF.

The chain has TRBV19 and TRBJ2-3; tentatively, D is TRBD2 (5 bases). Per the germline V gene, CDR1 is LNHDA and CDR2 is SQIVND (reference sequence). This CDR3 spans 14 amino acids. Trimming stripped 7 bases from V and 0 bases from J, with 11 bases between. The CDR3 is CASTSTASTDTQYF. The CDR3 DNA is TGTGCCAGTACTAGCACCGCCAGCACAGATACGCAGTATTTT.

V is TRBV7-6 and J is TRBJ2-3; TRBD2 agrees at 11 bases. This CDR3 comprises 16 residues. Per germline, CDR1 SGHVS and CDR2 FNYEAQ. The trim removed 0 bases at V and 5 bases at J, leaving 4 bases unmatched. This chain's CDR3 is CASSLARGLAEDTQYF. The DNA for the CDR3 is TGTGCCAGCAGCTTAGCCCGGGGACTAGCGGAAGATACGCAGTATTTT.

The chain carries TRBV7-2 and TRBJ2-1, with unresolved D. CDR1 is SGHTA and CDR2 is FQGNSA in the germline V gene. V dropped 1 base and J dropped 1 base, with 8 bases sitting between them. The CDR3 is 15 amino acids. In nucleotides, the CDR3 is TGTGCCAGCAGCTTAGGAGTGGGGTCCTACAATGAGCAGTTCTTC. As protein: CASSLGVGSYNEQFF.

This clone was recorded only once. Since a much larger clone is just one base distant, this may be a read error. This chain uses TRBV12-3 or TRBV12-4 with TRBJ2-7; no reliable D call. Between the trimmed V and J ends, which lost 4 bases and 0 bases, there was a span of 1 base. The CDR3 is 11 amino acids. The CDR3 DNA reads as TGTGCCAGCAGTTACTCCTACGAGCAGTACTTC. It translates to CASSYSYEQYF.

V is TRBV5-8 and J is TRBJ2-3; 9 bases are a match to TRBD2. Germline V gives CDR1 SGHTS, CDR2 YDEGEE. There are 16 residues in the CDR3. J was trimmed by 10 bases and V by 2 bases; bases with no gene match: 14. The CDR3 reads CASSFFSAGGPLPQYF. The CDR3 region has the DNA TGTGCCAGCAGCTTTTTCTCTGCGGGAGGGCCGTTGCCGCAGTATTTT.

The J gene is TRBJ1-1, the V gene TRBV28, with D unclear. The CDR3 length is 16 residues. V was trimmed by 5 bases and J by 0 bases, leaving 16 bases between them. Germline V gene sequence: CDR1 MDHEN, CDR2 SYDVKM. CDR3 loop: CASSLSSPQMNTEAFF. CDR3 bases: TGTGCCAGCAGTCTCTCATCCCCACAGATGAACACTGAAGCTTTCTTT.

This chain links TRBV6-6 with TRBJ2-2, with a weak D call TRBD1 (5 bases). The germline CDR1 and CDR2 sequences are MNHNY and SVGAGI (reference sequence). V was pared by 2 bases and J by 4 bases, with 11 bases between. This CDR3 region has 15 residues. This CDR3 is CASSYGARATGELFF. The CDR3, as DNA: TGTGCCAGCAGTTACGGGGCCCGGGCCACCGGGGAGCTGTTTTTT.